One sample yielded the 29 T cell receptor beta chains listed below, sequenced in a study of beta chain features in type 1 diabetes. The study reverse transcribed the entire isolated RNA, so it sequenced expressed TCRB transcripts. Produced via immunoSEQ multiplex PCR; TCRdb's table is partial and in-frame only. The data contain 450,000 to 600,000 clones, about 32% of them singletons. Sample: naive CD4+ T cells from blood. The source of these receptors is a young man in good health.

This clone was found a few times. The V gene is TRBV28, the J gene TRBJ2-4; 7 bases align to TRBD2. Losses at the gene ends were 1 base for V and 4 bases for J; bases not matched to a gene: 4. The CDR3 sequence is 15 residues long. CDR1 and CDR2 from the germline V gene are MDHEN and SYDVKM. The CDR3 DNA follows: TGTGCCAGCAGTTTATTCGGGAGGAGTAAAAACATTCAGTACTTC. Its translation is CASSLFGRSKNIQYF. Together with reference TRBV28 and TRBJ2-4, the CDR3 gives the full variable domain: DVKVTQSSRYLVKRTGEKVFLECVQDMDHENMFWYRQDPGLGLRLIYFSYDVKMKEKGDIPEGYSVSREKKERFSLILESASTNQTSMYLCASSLFGRSKNIQYFGAGTRLSVL.

The J gene is TRBJ1-5, the V gene TRBV2; TRBD1 might be the D (5 bases). The CDR3 runs to 13 residues. Germline CDR1 SNHLY, CDR2 FYNNEI. Trimming left V 6 bases short and J 5 bases short, with 11 bases between. The CDR3 loop reads CASSAEQDQPQHF. The CDR3 nucleotides are TGTGCCAGCAGCGCAGAACAGGATCAGCCCCAGCATTTT.

The chain has TRBV2 and TRBJ1-1, with D perhaps TRBD1 (5 bases). The CDR3 runs to 15 residues. Germline CDR1 reads SNHLY; CDR2 reads FYNNEI. Trimming pared 6 bases from V and 3 bases from J, leaving 17 bases between. The CDR3 nucleotides are TGTGCCAGCAGGCAAGAACCAGGGACGTACACTGAAGCTTTCTTT. Protein product: CASRQEPGTYTEAFF.

This clone was observed a handful of times. The chain employs TRBV9 and TRBJ2-3; 8 bases align to TRBD2. CDR3 length equals 15 residues. The germline V gene encodes CDR1 SGDLS and CDR2 YYNGEE. Trimming at V came to 0 bases and at J to 5 bases, leaving 5 bases not matched to a gene. This CDR3 is CASSVEAGGRDTQYF. The CDR3 DNA sequence: TGTGCCAGCAGCGTAGAGGCGGGAGGCCGAGATACGCAGTATTTT.

This clone was seen a handful of times. The chain recombines TRBV30 with TRBJ1-5; possibly TRBD1 for D (5 bases). The length of the CDR3 is 12 residues. V was trimmed by 5 bases and J by 4 bases, leaving 9 bases between them. CDR1 GTSNPN and CDR2 SVGIG come from the germline V gene (reference sequence). The CDR3: CAWGDGNQPQHF. The CDR3 DNA follows: TGTGCCTGGGGGGACGGGAATCAGCCCCAGCATTTT.

The chain joins TRBV30 to TRBJ2-7, with unresolved D. The germline V gene encodes CDR1 GTSNPN and CDR2 SVGIG (reference sequence). The ends were cut back, 0 bases at V and 1 base at J, with 7 bases in the middle. This CDR3 is built from 13 residues. For the CDR3, the DNA is TGTGCCTGGAGTGTAAGCAGTTCCTACGAGCAGTACTTC. It translates to CAWSVSSSYEQYF.

A note on this clone: In the same sample, other DNA sequences code for this CDR3. This chain uses TRBV7-9 with TRBJ2-7, with TRBD2 matching over 9 bases. This CDR3 has 14 amino acids. The V gene end was trimmed by 5 bases and the J gene end by 2 bases; junction bases not matched to a gene: 4. In germline, CDR1 is SEHNR, CDR2 FQNEAQ (reference sequence). CDR3 nucleotides: TGTGCCAGCAGCCAAGCGGGAGGAACCTACGAGCAGTACTTC. The encoded protein is CASSQAGGTYEQYF.

This clone was counted only a few times. This chain connects TRBV11-1 to TRBJ2-1, with 12 bases aligning to TRBD2. The CDR3 length is 15 residues. Germline V gene sequence: CDR1 SGHAT, CDR2 FQDESV (reference sequence). The junction had 3 bases not matched to a gene; V was cut back by 4 bases and J by 5 bases. CDR3 nucleotide sequence: TGTGCCAGCAGCTCCGGACTAGCGGGAAACAATGAGCAGTTCTTC. Amino acid sequence: CASSSGLAGNNEQFF.

This chain connects TRBV5-1 to TRBJ2-3, with no clear D. Per germline, CDR1 SGHRS and CDR2 YFSETQ. This CDR3 region has 12 residues. V lost 0 bases and J lost 3, with 2 bases in between. CDR3 loop: CASSLVTDTQYF. The CDR3 DNA sequence: TGCGCCAGCAGCTTGGTAACAGATACGCAGTATTTT.

This clone was recorded a few times. The V and J genes are TRBV5-6 and TRBJ1-2, with TRBD1 matching 7 bases. Unmatched junction bases numbered 7, after V lost 3 bases and J lost 8 bases. Germline V gene data show CDR1 as SGHDT and CDR2 as YYEEEE. This CDR3 comprises 13 residues. The CDR3 reads CASSSDRKRGYTF. The DNA for the CDR3 is TGTGCCAGCAGCTCGGACAGGAAGAGAGGCTACACCTTC.

The V call is TRBV29-1, the J call TRBJ2-3; D not resolved. Germline-derived CDR1 and CDR2 are SQVTM and ANQGSEA. The CDR3 totals 10 residues. Trimming took off 5 bases at V and 6 bases at J, with 6 bases between the two ends. The CDR3, as DNA: TGCAGCGTTTATGAGGATACGCAGTATTTT. This codes for CSVYEDTQYF.

The chain combines TRBV5-1 with TRBJ2-3; TRBD1 aligns across 9 bases. CDR1 and CDR2 (germline): SGHRS, YFSETQ. J gave up 4 bases and V 2 bases, and 5 bases lay outside the gene matches. CDR3 length: 15 residues. CDR3 in DNA: TGCGCCAGCAGCTTTCCGGACAGGGGCGCAGATACGCAGTATTTT. Translation gives CASSFPDRGADTQYF.

V is TRBV18 and J is TRBJ1-4, with D uncertain. Trimming took off 5 bases at V and 5 bases at J, with 18 bases between the two ends. The germline gives CDR1 KGHSH, CDR2 LQKENI. CDR3 size: 16 residues. The CDR3 here is CASSSGQSRGNEKLFF. Here the CDR3 DNA reads TGTGCCAGCTCATCCGGCCAAAGCCGGGGAAATGAAAAACTGTTTTTT.

The chain carries TRBV29-1 and TRBJ2-1; TRBD1 might be the D (5 bases). V shed 8 bases and J shed 4 bases, with 21 bases lying between them. The CDR3 covers 15 residues. CDR1 and CDR2 from the germline V gene are SQVTM and ANQGSEA. In nucleotides, the CDR3 is TGCAGCATGGGGCTGGCCAGCGCGACGTACAATGAGCAGTTCTTC. Translation gives CSMGLASATYNEQFF.

This clone turned up a few times. The chain employs TRBV7-2 and TRBJ2-2, with D perhaps TRBD1 (7 bases). Trimming took 3 bases from V and 6 from J, leaving 11 bases between them. Germline V CDR1 and CDR2: SGHTA, FQGNSA. The CDR3 runs 14 residues. CDR3 DNA: TGTGCCAGCAGCTTTCAGGGGGGATCCGGGGAGCTGTTTTTT. Amino acid sequence: CASSFQGGSGELFF.

The chain combines TRBV5-1 with TRBJ2-7, with D maybe TRBD1 (5 bases). V lost 0 bases, J lost 3 bases, and 16 bases lay in between. The CDR3 spans 16 residues. The germline V gene encodes CDR1 SGHRS and CDR2 YFSETQ. CDR3 loop: CASSLVASGFIYEQYF. Written as DNA, the CDR3 is TGCGCCAGCAGCTTGGTTGCGTCAGGGTTTATCTACGAGCAGTACTTC.

The gene calls are TRBV30 and TRBJ2-1, with 13 nucleotides matching TRBD2. Trimming cost V 2 bases and J 9 bases; bases outside gene matches: 10. The germline CDR1 and CDR2 sequences are GTSNPN and SVGIG (reference sequence). The CDR3 is 16 residues long. CDR3 region: CAWSTSGLAGAGEQFF. DNA of the CDR3: TGTGCCTGGAGTACAAGTGGACTAGCGGGAGCAGGTGAGCAGTTCTTC.

This clone was seen a few times. The chain couples TRBV4-2 to TRBJ2-3, with D unclear. Per the germline V gene, CDR1 is LGHNA and CDR2 is YNFKEQ. The CDR3 is 16 amino acids. The V end lost 1 base, the J end lost 1 base, and 12 bases lay between the germline ends. For the CDR3, the DNA is TGTGCCAGCAGCCAAGGACGACGGTCCGGCACAGATACGCAGTATTTT. Its translation is CASSQGRRSGTDTQYF.

This clone has just a few counts. The chain carries TRBV30 and TRBJ2-2; perhaps TRBD2 as D (5 bases). Germline values: CDR1 GTSNPN, CDR2 SVGIG (reference sequence). The V end was cut by 3 bases, the J end by 9 bases, with 8 bases between. The length of the CDR3 is 11 residues. Written as DNA, the CDR3 is TGTGCCTGGAGCGGGGTGAGGGAGCTGTTTTTT. It translates to CAWSGVRELFF. The complete variable domain, with remaining parts taken from reference TRBV30 and TRBJ2-2, reads SQTIHQWPATLVQPVGSPLSLECTVEGTSNPNLYWYRQAAGRGLQLLFYSVGIGQISSEVPQNLSASRPQDRQFILSSKKLLLSDSGFYLCAWSGVRELFFGEGSRLTVL.

This clone has a count of ten or more. The rearrangement uses TRBV11-2 and TRBJ1-2, with D hard to call. The CDR3 has 14 amino acids. Trimming removed 1 base at V and 1 base at J, with 7 bases between. From germline, CDR1 is SGHAT and CDR2 FQNNGV. CDR3 in amino acids: CASSLARINYGYTF. The CDR3 DNA is TGTGCCAGCAGCTTAGCTCGGATTAACTATGGCTACACCTTC.

The gene calls are TRBV4-2 and TRBJ2-5; the match to TRBD2 covers 10 bases. J was trimmed by 2 bases and V by 1 base; bases with no gene match: 4. The CDR3 contains 16 residues. From germline, CDR1 is LGHNA and CDR2 YNFKEQ. CDR3 coding DNA: TGTGCCAGCAGCCAAGGGGTAGCGGGAGGACAAGAGACCCAGTACTTC. It yields the protein CASSQGVAGGQETQYF.

The CDR3 loop reads CASSLSLREPQHF. CDR3 sequence (DNA): TGTGCCAGCAGCTTATCCCTCAGGGAGCCCCAGCATTTT. J is TRBJ1-5 and V is TRBV9; D perhaps matches TRBD1 (5 bases). The length of the CDR3 is 13 residues. Trimming removed 4 bases from V and 8 bases from J, with 13 bases in between. Germline assignment: CDR1 SGDLS and CDR2 YYNGEE. Supplemented by reference TRBV9 and TRBJ1-5, the full variable domain reads DSGVTQTPKHLITATGQRVTLRCSPRSGDLSVYWYQQSLDQGLQFLIQYYNGEERAKGNILERFSAQQFPDLHSELNLSSLELGDSALYFCASSLSLREPQHFGDGTRLSIL.

A few counts support this clone. This rearrangement joins TRBV30 to TRBJ2-1; 8 positions agree with TRBD2. The germline CDR1 and CDR2 sequences are GTSNPN and SVGIG (reference sequence). This CDR3 comprises 19 residues. Losses at the gene ends were 0 bases for V and 8 bases for J; bases not matched to a gene: 21. For the CDR3, the DNA is TGTGCCTGGAGTGTATTAGTGGCGGGAGGCCCTTTTTCATTCCATGAGCAGTTCTTC. This gives the protein CAWSVLVAGGPFSFHEQFF. The variable domain in full, with the rest retrieved from reference TRBV30 and TRBJ2-1, is SQTIHQWPATLVQPVGSPLSLECTVEGTSNPNLYWYRQAAGRGLQLLFYSVGIGQISSEVPQNLSASRPQDRQFILSSKKLLLSDSGFYLCAWSVLVAGGPFSFHEQFFGPGTRLTVL.

This chain links TRBV29-1 with TRBJ2-3; D remains ambiguous. Germline CDR1 and CDR2: SQVTM and ANQGSEA. V lost 7 bases and J lost 2, with 13 bases in between. This CDR3 has 13 residues. CDR3 nucleotide sequence: TGCAGCGGGGTTGACCCTGTCACAGATACGCAGTATTTT. This translates into CSGVDPVTDTQYF.

In this sample, this clone turned up a few times. The chain uses TRBV30 and TRBJ2-2; 14 nucleotides align to TRBD2. This CDR3 has 16 residues. Germline loops: CDR1 GTSNPN, CDR2 SVGIG (reference sequence). The ends lost 3 bases at V and 4 bases at J; junction bases unmatched: 4. CDR3 region: CAWRQTSGRATGELFF. As DNA, the CDR3 is TGTGCCTGGAGACAGACTAGCGGGAGGGCCACCGGGGAGCTGTTTTTT.

The V gene is TRBV25-1, the J gene TRBJ1-4; the D is unclear. Germline V gives CDR1 MGHDK, CDR2 SYGVNS. The CDR3 consists of 15 residues. Trimming cost V 2 bases and J 7 bases, with 14 bases left between them. In nucleotides, the CDR3 is TGTGCCAGCAGTGAAGCTTTGACGTTTGCTGAAAAACTGTTTTTT. It codes for CASSEALTFAEKLFF.

The genes are TRBV7-9 and TRBJ1-5; TRBD1 might be the D (6 bases). From germline, CDR1 is SEHNR and CDR2 FQNEAQ (reference sequence). This CDR3 has 13 residues. V shed 5 bases and J shed 4 bases, with 9 bases lying between them. DNA of the CDR3: TGTGCCAGCAGCGATCAGGGGAATCAGCCCCAGCATTTT. Translation gives CASSDQGNQPQHF.

Here the CDR3 DNA reads TGTGCCATCAGTGAGTCGACAACAGCCAAAAACATTCAGTACTTC. Translating gives CAISESTTAKNIQYF. The chain joins TRBV10-3 to TRBJ2-4; no reliable D call. The CDR3 contains 15 residues. From germline, CDR1 is ENHRY and CDR2 SYGVKD. With 0 bases removed from V and 0 bases from J, the gap between germline ends came to 6 bases.

The chain combines TRBV30 with TRBJ1-2; the D gene is possibly TRBD1 (5 bases). Germline values: CDR1 GTSNPN, CDR2 SVGIG (reference sequence). This CDR3 is built from 14 residues. Trimming pared 5 bases from V and 4 bases from J, leaving 17 bases between. The CDR3 DNA follows: TGTGCCTGGTCCCCGGGACTCTGGGGCTATGGCTACACCTTC. The encoded protein is CAWSPGLWGYGYTF.